The TCR beta chain under discussion was sequenced for a study of shared clonotypes between healthy human individuals. Assay: immunoSEQ multiplex PCR; the TCRdb copy retains only in-frame clones and omits some. Of 2,500,000 or so clones in the sample, 93% were seen once. About this clone itself: Its antigen is not known.

Healthy HIV-negative adults with no recent acute infections or vaccinations were recruited as donors. Study results and caveats: Incomplete sequencing of sorted subsets was indicated by rarefaction despite large depth. Among donors, the sharing of clonotypes was expected to be influenced by sequencing depth. Estimated richness values were generally larger in naive subsets than in memory subsets.

V lost 5 bases to trimming and J lost 4 bases, with 17 bases between them. The CDR3 covers 15 residues. Germline CDR1 is SGHTA and CDR2 is FQGNSA. The rearrangement links TRBV7-2 to TRBJ1-1; D gene uncertain. The sequenced sample was naive CD4+ T cells from PBMCs. As to subset: CD45RA+ positively selected. The receptor was derived from a man between 18 and 35 years old in good health. Some clones in this sample may be carry-over from other donors' samples. The CDR3 DNA sequence: TGTGCCAGCAGCGCTCAACCGAGACGGGGCACTGAAGCTTTCTTT. Protein product: CASSAQPRRGTEAFF. Full variable domain (outside the CDR3, taken from reference TRBV7-2 and TRBJ1-1): GAGVSQSPSNKVTEKGKDVELRCDPISGHTALYWYRQSLGQGLEFLIYFQGNSAPDKSGLPSDRFSAERTGGSVSTLTIQRTQQEDSAVYLCASSAQPRRGTEAFFGQGTRLTVV.